What follows describes a single TCR beta chain. No antigen is known for it. These data come from a study of shared clonotypes between healthy human individuals. Overall study findings and caveats: Naive subsets, compared against memory subsets, generally had larger estimated richness values.

Healthy HIV-negative adults without recent acute infections or vaccinations served as donors. Samples underwent the assay at deep level. Sorted subsets were amplified in replicate PCRs using approximately 0.2 ug DNA, about 30,000 T cell genomes. The repertoire was sequenced with immunoSEQ multiplex PCR; TCRdb's copy has only in-frame clones and lacks some. The table includes some 2,500,000 clones, 80% to 95% detected once. The CDR3 is 17 amino acids. Trimming pared 1 base from V and 3 bases from J, leaving 19 bases between. In germline, CDR1 is MGHDK, CDR2 SYGVNS. The sample comprised naive CD4+ T cells from PBMCs. The subset here: CD45RA+ positively selected. The chain is built from TRBV25-1 and TRBJ2-7; the D gene is possibly TRBD2 (6 bases). The receptor was derived from a man between 18 and 35 years old in good health. Some clones in this sample may be carry-over from other donors' samples. CDR3: CASSEWSGRGAHYEQYF. The CDR3, as DNA: TGTGCCAGCAGTGAATGGTCCGGGAGAGGGGCCCACTACGAGCAGTACTTC.